The 18 T cell receptor beta chains below were found in one sample sequenced in a study of spatial heterogeneity in lung cancer (dated by TCRdb to about 2019). What the research found in general, with its limitations: The number of expanded intratumoral alpha and beta TCRs correlated with the tumor nonsynonymous mutation count.

The sample's time point label, in plain terms: sample taken at primary tumor resection. No antigen has been assigned to these receptors. Libraries came from 5' RACE. The sequencer was a NextSeq 500. TCRdb reprocessing: public reads trimmed at Q25 with fastp, clones called with MiXCR, in-frame beta chains kept. Rows with one shared CDR3 protein collapse into an entry with the most common genes and DNA. The sample table contains 5,500 to 8,000 distinct CDR3 sequences; only one count was recorded for over 11% of them. The ten biggest clones cover 8% to 10% of the sample. The sample here was lung tumor tissue, taken at surgery. All receptors come from a male donor with early-stage non-small cell lung cancer.

This clonotype was counted ten times or more. This beta chain is off target for a library built for alpha chains, so its abundance means little. The gene calls are TRBV5-1 and TRBJ2-1; 7 bases map to TRBD2. Germline values: CDR1 SGHRS, CDR2 YFSETQ. This CDR3 is built from 14 residues. Trimming took 5 bases from V and 2 from J; bases not matched to a gene: 4. For the CDR3, the DNA is TGCGCCAGCAGGTCAGCGGGAACCTACAATGAGCAGTTCTTC. Protein product: CASRSAGTYNEQFF. The full variable domain, completed using reference TRBV5-1 and TRBJ2-1, is KAGVTQTPRYLIKTRGQQVTLSCSPISGHRSVSWYQQTPGQGLQFLFEYFSETQRNKGNFPGRFSGRQFSNSRSEMNVSTLELGDSALYLCASRSAGTYNEQFFGPGTRLTVL.

This clonotype has a handful of counts. This beta chain is a stray sequence in a library constructed for alpha chains; its clone size is not meaningful. This chain joins TRBV5-1 and TRBJ2-3, with TRBD2 as a possible D gene (6 bases). Germline V gene sequence: CDR1 SGHRS, CDR2 YFSETQ. This CDR3 comprises 15 residues. V lost 3 bases to trimming and J lost 1 base, with 12 bases between them. The CDR3 DNA reads as TGCGCCAGCAGCTGGACGGGACTGCGCACAGATACGCAGTATTTT. Its protein is CASSWTGLRTDTQYF.

Concerning this clonotype itself: This beta chain lies outside the target of a library built for alpha chains; its clone size means little. The V and J genes are TRBV12-3 or TRBV12-4 and TRBJ1-1, with D possibly being TRBD1 (6 bases). The V end lost 6 bases, the J end lost 8 bases, and 19 bases lay between the germline ends. This CDR3 region has 14 residues. The CDR3 sequence: CASSTTGTLTEAFF. Here the CDR3 DNA reads TGTGCCAGCAGCACAACCGGGACACTTACCGAAGCTTTCTTT.

A word on this clonotype: For a library built for alpha chains, this beta chain is a stray read; little rests on its size. This chain connects TRBV11-2 to TRBJ2-1; 7 bases are a match to TRBD1. Germline-derived CDR1 and CDR2 are SGHAT and FQNNGV. The CDR3 length is 15 residues. The V and J ends lost 5 bases and 0 bases, in that order; junction bases with no gene match: 4. The CDR3 is CASSRDRGSYNEQFF. The CDR3 DNA is TGTGCCAGCAGCCGGGACAGAGGCTCCTACAATGAGCAGTTCTTC.

In its sample, this clonotype ranks as medium-sized. The library was prepared for alpha chains; this beta chain is a stray read, so its frequency means little. V is TRBV15 and J is TRBJ2-2; the match to TRBD2 covers 10 bases. CDR3 length: 16 amino acids. V shed 6 bases and J 0 bases; nucleotides not matched to a gene: 4. The V gene's germline CDR1 is LNHNV and CDR2 YYDKDF (reference sequence). The CDR3 DNA reads TGTGCCACCAGAAGGACTAGCGGTTCGAACACCGGGGAGCTGTTTTTT. As protein: CATRRTSGSNTGELFF.

This clonotype is medium-sized within its sample. This beta chain slipped into a library made for alpha chains as a stray read, so its size is not meaningful. The rearrangement joins TRBV6-2 or TRBV6-3 to TRBJ2-1; the D gene is possibly TRBD2 (6 bases). V gave up 4 bases and J gave up 10 bases, with 26 bases separating them. Germline CDR1 reads MNHEY; CDR2 reads SVGEGT. This CDR3 has 17 amino acids. CDR3 amino acids: CASSSRLAALGENEQFF. The CDR3 DNA sequence: TGTGCCAGCAGTTCCAGATTAGCGGCACTGGGAGAGAACGAGCAGTTCTTC.

At least ten counts were recorded for this clonotype. This beta chain turned up in a library designed for alpha chains; as an off-target read, its abundance says little. This sequence joins TRBV6-1 and TRBJ2-2, with D unclear. Trimming stripped 8 bases from V and 6 bases from J, with 7 bases between. Germline loops: CDR1 MNHNS, CDR2 SASEGT. The CDR3 is 11 amino acids. The CDR3 DNA sequence: TGTGCCAGCGCATTCCCCGGGGAGCTGTTTTTT. Protein sequence: CASAFPGELFF.

For this clonotype: Within a library made for alpha chains, this beta chain is off target, and its count is uninformative. The chain couples TRBV5-1 to TRBJ2-7; 13 positions match TRBD2. Germline values: CDR1 SGHRS, CDR2 YFSETQ. The V segment lost 4 bases and the J segment 5 bases; nucleotides outside the gene matches: 6. The CDR3 has 15 residues. CDR3 amino acids: CASSPGLAGVDEQYF. CDR3 bases: TGCGCCAGCAGCCCCGGACTAGCGGGAGTCGACGAGCAGTACTTC.

Details on this clonotype: Since it is a stray read in a library aimed at alpha chains, this beta chain has a size that is not meaningful. The chain is built from TRBV30 and TRBJ2-7; D remains unclear. This CDR3 contains 14 residues. Trimming cost V 2 bases and J 3 bases, with 14 bases left between them. Germline CDR1 is GTSNPN and CDR2 is SVGIG (reference sequence). The DNA of the CDR3 is TGTGCCTGGAGTCTTGACACGAACCTCTACGAGCAGTACTTC. It is translated as CAWSLDTNLYEQYF.

This clonotype was seen many times. Little can be read into the size of this beta chain, an off-target read in a library designed for alpha chains. The chain uses TRBV29-1 and TRBJ2-3; D is perhaps TRBD2 (5 bases). This CDR3 is built from 13 residues. Germline CDR1 reads SQVTM; CDR2 reads ANQGSEA. V was pared by 8 bases and J by 4 bases, with 16 bases between. CDR3 bases: TGCAGCCTTGGGTTCGGGGTACCAGATACGCAGTATTTT. Its protein product is CSLGFGVPDTQYF.

This clonotype was found a few times. This beta chain lies outside the target of a library built for alpha chains; its clone size means little. The CDR3 DNA follows: TGTGCCAGCAGTTACCACAGGGATGCCAATCAGCCCCAGCATTTT. This gives the protein CASSYHRDANQPQHF. V and J are TRBV6-6 and TRBJ1-5; TRBD1 might be the D (6 bases). The CDR3 has 15 amino acids. With 2 bases removed from V and 3 bases from J, the gap between germline ends came to 11 bases. Germline V gene sequence: CDR1 MNHNY, CDR2 SVGAGI (reference sequence).

As for this clonotype: The library was designed around alpha chains, so this beta chain is a stray read whose abundance carries little weight. This rearrangement joins TRBV18 to TRBJ1-5, with 7 bases that match TRBD1. V was clipped by 4 bases and J by 9 bases; unmatched bases: 12. CDR3 size: 15 residues. From germline, CDR1 is KGHSH and CDR2 LQKENI. The CDR3, as DNA: TGTGCCAGCTCACAAGGGACAGCGGACGGGGGGCCCCAGCATTTT. Translating it yields CASSQGTADGGPQHF. Full variable domain (outside the CDR3, taken from reference TRBV18 and TRBJ1-5): NAGVMQNPRHLVRRRGQEARLRCSPMKGHSHVYWYRQLPEEGLKFMVYLQKENIIDESGMPKERFSAEFPKEGPSILRIQQVVRGDSAAYFCASSQGTADGGPQHFGDGTRLSIL.

This clonotype was counted at least ten times. This beta chain turned up in a library designed for alpha chains; as an off-target read, its abundance says little. This chain links TRBV12-3 or TRBV12-4 with TRBJ2-1; 9 bases match TRBD1. This CDR3 comprises 15 residues. The trim removed 5 bases at V and 7 bases at J, leaving 9 bases unmatched. CDR3 region: CASSPSGTGRNEQFF. DNA for the CDR3: TGTGCCAGCAGTCCCTCCGGGACAGGGAGGAATGAGCAGTTCTTC.

This clonotype was detected ten times or more. The size of this beta chain means little, since it is a stray read in a library made for alpha chains. This chain joins TRBV7-2 and TRBJ1-6, with 7 bases lining up with TRBD1. The CDR3 has 14 residues. The junction had 8 bases not matched to a gene; V was cut back by 6 bases and J by 9 bases. Germline V gives CDR1 SGHTA, CDR2 FQGNSA. DNA for the CDR3: TGTGCCAGCAGAAGACAGGGCACAGGTTCACCCCTCCACTTT. It is translated as CASRRQGTGSPLHF.

This clonotype was seen a few times. Since it is a stray read in a library aimed at alpha chains, this beta chain has a size that is not meaningful. The rearrangement uses TRBV7-8 and TRBJ1-5; D uncertain. Germline V gives CDR1 SGHVS, CDR2 FQNEAQ. Deletions cut 0 bases from V and 2 bases from J, with 11 bases between. The CDR3 has 16 residues. CDR3 sequence (DNA): TGTGCCAGCAGCTTAGCGCTGGGAGGCGGCAATCAGCCCCAGCATTTT. Amino acid sequence: CASSLALGGGNQPQHF.

By share, this clonotype counts as medium-sized. Since the library was made to target alpha chains, this beta chain is a stray read and its abundance is not meaningful. The chain is built from TRBV27 and TRBJ2-5; D is uncertain. V dropped 10 bases and J dropped 5 bases, with 5 bases sitting between them. CDR3 length: 9 amino acids. The germline CDR1 and CDR2 sequences are MNHEY and SMNVEV (reference sequence). The CDR3 DNA follows: TGTGCCACCATGGAGACCCAGTACTTC. Translating it yields CATMETQYF.

Note on this clonotype: For a library built for alpha chains, this beta chain is a stray read; little rests on its size. The V call is TRBV10-3, the J call TRBJ2-2; possible D gene TRBD1, 5 bases. The V gene's germline CDR1 is ENHRY and CDR2 SYGVKD. Trimming cost V 7 bases and J 1 base, with 16 bases left between them. The CDR3 runs 16 residues. In DNA form, the CDR3 reads TGTGCCATCAAGGCGACAGAGGACCGGAACACCGGGGAGCTGTTTTTT. This codes for CAIKATEDRNTGELFF.

This clonotype was picked up many times. Since the library was made to target alpha chains, this beta chain is a stray read and its abundance is not meaningful. The CDR3 region is CASNRWNTEAFF. CDR3 coding DNA: TGTGCCAGCAATCGGTGGAACACTGAAGCTTTCTTT. The V call is TRBV6-6, the J call TRBJ1-1; D remains ambiguous. This CDR3 region has 12 residues. CDR1 is MNHNY and CDR2 is SVGAGI in the germline V gene (reference sequence). V was trimmed by 7 bases and J by 1 base, leaving 7 bases between them.